Listed here are 24 T cell receptor beta chains from one sample, sequenced in a study of Ad26.COV2.S vaccination and SARS-CoV-2 variants. Repertoires were generated with immunoSEQ multiplex PCR, while TCRdb's copy carries only in-frame clones and drops some. The top ten clones hold under 5% of a sample with about 350,000 clones, approximately 90% of them seen once. The specimen was peripheral blood, collected after recovery from COVID-19. These receptors came from a human donor who had recovered from COVID-19.

The chain links TRBV6-2 or TRBV6-3 to TRBJ1-2; 8 bases match TRBD1. V trimming: 5 bases; J trimming: 5 bases; junction bases outside the gene matches: 1. Germline CDR1 is MNHEY and CDR2 is SVGEGT. The CDR3 has 12 amino acids. CDR3 nucleotides: TGTGCCAGCAGTGGACAGGGTTATGGCTACACCTTC. Translation: CASSGQGYGYTF.

The rearrangement uses TRBV6-1 and TRBJ1-3; no definite D call. Trimming cost V 1 base and J 1 base, with 14 bases left between them. Germline CDR1 reads MNHNS; CDR2 reads SASEGT. The CDR3 totals 17 residues. In DNA, the CDR3 is TGTGCCAGCAGTGAAGGTTTTTGGGGAGTGTCTGGAAACACCATATATTTT. This codes for CASSEGFWGVSGNTIYF.

The chain carries TRBV28 and TRBJ1-2, with D possibly being TRBD1 (6 bases). The V gene lost 6 bases and the J gene lost 4 bases, with 12 bases spanning the gap. Germline V gene sequence: CDR1 MDHEN, CDR2 SYDVKM. CDR3 length equals 13 residues. CDR3 loop: CASSEGDIYGYTF. The CDR3 DNA reads TGTGCCAGCAGCGAGGGGGATATCTATGGCTACACCTTC.

The CDR3 region has the DNA TGTGCCAGCAGCATTCCGGACAGGGGAAGTTACGAGCAGTACTTC. This gives the protein CASSIPDRGSYEQYF. This sequence joins TRBV7-9 and TRBJ2-7; 9 bases are a match to TRBD1. V shed 5 bases and J 4 bases; nucleotides not matched to a gene: 9. The CDR3 has 15 amino acids. Germline CDR1 reads SEHNR; CDR2 reads FQNEAQ (reference sequence).

The chain employs TRBV6-2 or TRBV6-3 and TRBJ1-2; D might be TRBD1 (6 bases). Germline-derived CDR1 and CDR2 are MNHEY and SVGEGT. V was clipped by 4 bases and J by 0 bases, with 12 bases between them. This CDR3 spans 15 amino acids. The DNA of the CDR3 is TGTGCCAGCAGTTGGACAGCGGACTCTAACTATGGCTACACCTTC. Amino acid sequence: CASSWTADSNYGYTF.

This clone was seen just once. This chain uses TRBV4-3 with TRBJ1-2, with 9 bases identical to TRBD1. V lost 3 bases to trimming and J lost 0 bases; unmatched junction nucleotides: 2. Looked up from germline, CDR1 is LGHNA and CDR2 is YSLEER. This CDR3 is 15 amino acids long. CDR3 bases: TGCGCCAGCAGCCAGGACAGGGGTTCTAACTATGGCTACACCTTC. This codes for CASSQDRGSNYGYTF.

The chain employs TRBV20-1 and TRBJ2-2; TRBD2 matches at 13 bases. The CDR3 has 16 residues. V lost 3 bases, J lost 8 bases, and 9 bases stayed unmatched. Germline CDR1 is DFQATT and CDR2 is SNEGSKA (reference sequence). For the CDR3, the DNA is TGCAGTGCTAGTACCCGACTAGCGGGGGGTAAAGGGGAGCTGTTTTTT. Amino acid sequence: CSASTRLAGGKGELFF.

This clone has only a few counts. V and J are TRBV11-2 and TRBJ2-7; 7 nucleotides match TRBD1. CDR1 and CDR2 from the germline V gene are SGHAT and FQNNGV. The CDR3 spans 15 residues. Trimming took 4 bases from V and 2 from J; bases not matched to a gene: 8. CDR3 loop: CASSSYRGLAYEQYF. CDR3 nucleotides: TGTGCCAGCAGCTCATACAGGGGTTTGGCCTACGAGCAGTACTTC.

This clone came up once. The rearrangement uses TRBV7-2 and TRBJ2-1; D is unresolved. V shed 2 bases and J shed 10 bases, with 9 bases lying between them. The CDR3 is 12 amino acids. Looked up from germline, CDR1 is SGHTA and CDR2 is FQGNSA. The DNA for the CDR3 is TGTGCCAGCAGCTTACAGCTGGTAGAGCAGTTCTTC. Amino acids: CASSLQLVEQFF.

The V call is TRBV7-8, the J call TRBJ1-2; a weak D match, TRBD1 (5 bases). Germline V gene sequence: CDR1 SGHVS, CDR2 FQNEAQ. This CDR3 spans 17 amino acids. Trimming stripped 1 base from V and 2 bases from J, with 17 bases between. CDR3 residues: CASSLDLTGWGNYGYTF. Written as DNA, the CDR3 is TGTGCCAGCAGCTTAGACCTGACGGGCTGGGGCAACTATGGCTACACCTTC.

To note about this clone: The same CDR3 also results from other DNA sequences found in this sample. The rearrangement uses TRBV6-5 and TRBJ2-3; D is tentatively TRBD1 or TRBD2 (6 bases each). Germline CDR1 and CDR2: MNHEY and SVGAGI. The CDR3 length is 12 residues. Trimming left V 6 bases short and J 6 bases short, with 10 bases between. The CDR3 DNA sequence: TGTGCCAGCAGCAGAGGGGGGGATACGCAGTATTTT. This translates into CASSRGGDTQYF.

The rearrangement joins TRBV7-9 to TRBJ2-3; 7 bases map to TRBD1. CDR1 is SEHNR, CDR2 FQNEAQ, per germline (reference sequence). The trim removed 3 bases at V and 4 bases at J, leaving 10 bases unmatched. CDR3 length: 16 residues. CDR3 sequence: CASSFTGTAEADTQYF. CDR3 DNA sequence: TGTGCCAGCAGCTTTACCGGGACAGCGGAAGCAGATACGCAGTATTTT.

This clone was found once. The chain recombines TRBV9 with TRBJ2-3; D is possibly TRBD2 (6 bases). V lost 2 bases to trimming and J lost 1 base, with 14 bases between them. Per germline, CDR1 SGDLS and CDR2 YYNGEE. The CDR3 contains 16 residues. CDR3 loop: CASSVASGGGTDTQYF. The CDR3 DNA follows: TGTGCCAGCAGCGTGGCCTCGGGCGGGGGCACAGATACGCAGTATTTT.

This chain connects TRBV11-1 to TRBJ2-1; perhaps D is TRBD1 or TRBD2 (6 bases each). The V end was cut by 0 bases, the J end by 6 bases, with 12 bases between. CDR1 is SGHAT, CDR2 FQDESV, per germline (reference sequence). The CDR3 totals 15 residues. The CDR3 DNA is TGTGCCAGCAGCTTAGCGGGGGGCCTCACCAATGAGCAGTTCTTC. Residues: CASSLAGGLTNEQFF.

The gene calls are TRBV4-3 and TRBJ2-7; 11 bases are shared with TRBD1. Germline trimming cut 1 base from V and 5 bases from J; bases unmatched to any gene: 1. Germline V gene sequence: CDR1 LGHNA, CDR2 YSLEER. This CDR3 has 14 amino acids. CDR3 sequence: CASSQGTGGNEQYF. For the CDR3, the DNA is TGCGCCAGCAGCCAAGGGACAGGGGGCAACGAGCAGTACTTC.

The chain combines TRBV6-1 with TRBJ1-1; D ambiguous. CDR1 and CDR2 from the germline V gene are MNHNS and SASEGT. Trimming pared 2 bases from V and 4 bases from J, leaving 8 bases between. The CDR3 consists of 13 residues. CDR3 DNA: TGTGCCAGCAGTGAACAGGCGAGCACTGAAGCTTTCTTT. The encoded protein is CASSEQASTEAFF.

The genes are TRBV11-2 and TRBJ2-7; the match to TRBD1 covers 10 bases. This CDR3 region has 19 residues. The junction had 15 bases not matched to a gene; V was cut back by 1 base and J by 3 bases. The germline V gene has CDR1 SGHAT and CDR2 FQNNGV. The CDR3 spells CASSLAGDRGSYFDYEQYF. Here the CDR3 DNA reads TGTGCCAGCAGCTTAGCGGGGGACAGGGGTTCCTATTTCGACTACGAGCAGTACTTC.

The rearrangement uses TRBV5-8 and TRBJ1-4; 9 nucleotides match TRBD1. The germline gives CDR1 SGHTS, CDR2 YDEGEE. This CDR3 comprises 16 residues. V shed 4 bases, J shed 8 bases, and the junction held 12 bases outside the gene matches. This CDR3 reads CASSPGTGITREKLFF. The CDR3 DNA reads as TGTGCCAGCAGCCCTGGGACAGGGATTACTCGAGAAAAACTGTTTTTT. The full variable domain, its missing parts supplied by reference TRBV5-8 and TRBJ1-4, is EAGVTQSPTHLIKTRGQQATLRCSPISGHTSVYWYQQALGLGLQFLLWYDEGEERNRGNFPPRFSGRQFPNYSSELNVNALELEDSALYLCASSPGTGITREKLFFGSGTQLSVL.

Turning to this clone: This specimen includes other DNA sequences encoding the same CDR3. This chain connects TRBV19 to TRBJ2-2; 11 bases fit TRBD1. Germline CDR1 is LNHDA and CDR2 is SQIVND (reference sequence). There are 17 residues in the CDR3. Trimming removed 1 base from V and 0 bases from J; junction bases left unmatched: 1. The CDR3 sequence: CASSIGTGGANTGELFF. In nucleotides, the CDR3 is TGTGCCAGTAGTATAGGGACAGGGGGCGCGAACACCGGGGAGCTGTTTTTT. The variable domain in full, with the rest retrieved from reference TRBV19 and TRBJ2-2, is DGGITQSPKYLFRKEGQNVTLSCEQNLNHDAMYWYRQDPGQGLRLIYYSQIVNDFQKGDIAEGYSVSREKKESFPLTVTSAQKNPTAFYLCASSIGTGGANTGELFFGEGSRLTVL.

The chain uses TRBV27 and TRBJ1-1; no clear D gene. The CDR3 consists of 16 residues. Trimming took 3 bases from V and 1 from J, leaving 15 bases between them. The germline V gene has CDR1 MNHEY and CDR2 SMNVEV (reference sequence). CDR3 nucleotide sequence: TGTGCCAGCAGTTTTAACGCACCCTGGGGGAACACTGAAGCTTTCTTT. It encodes CASSFNAPWGNTEAFF.

This chain connects TRBV12-3 or TRBV12-4 to TRBJ1-2, with D hard to call. The CDR3 covers 12 residues. Trimming stripped 5 bases from V and 6 bases from J, with 10 bases between. CDR3 coding DNA: TGTGCCAGCAGTCCAACCAGGCATGGCTACACCTTC. Translation: CASSPTRHGYTF.

The CDR3 bases are TGTGCCAGCAGTACGACAGGGGGCACTGAAGCTTTCTTT. As protein: CASSTTGGTEAFF. This chain uses TRBV6-5 with TRBJ1-1, with 9 bases that match TRBD1. Germline V lookup: CDR1 MNHEY, CDR2 SVGAGI. Trimming cost V 5 bases and J 4 bases; bases outside gene matches: 2. The CDR3 spans 13 residues.

The rearrangement joins TRBV5-6 to TRBJ2-7; tentatively, D is TRBD1 (6 bases). V was pared by 4 bases and J by 6 bases, with 11 bases between. Germline-derived CDR1 and CDR2 are SGHDT and YYEEEE. The CDR3 is made up of 12 amino acids. The CDR3 nucleotides are TGTGCCAGCAGCATAGGACAGAGCGAGCAGTACTTC. It encodes CASSIGQSEQYF.

CDR3 in DNA: TGTGCCAGCAAAATACAGGAGAACACTGAAGCTTTCTTT. This codes for CASKIQENTEAFF. The rearrangement links TRBV7-9 to TRBJ1-1, with a weak D call TRBD1 (5 bases). The CDR3 consists of 13 residues. V dropped 7 bases and J dropped 1 base, with 10 bases sitting between them. The germline gives CDR1 SEHNR, CDR2 FQNEAQ (reference sequence).